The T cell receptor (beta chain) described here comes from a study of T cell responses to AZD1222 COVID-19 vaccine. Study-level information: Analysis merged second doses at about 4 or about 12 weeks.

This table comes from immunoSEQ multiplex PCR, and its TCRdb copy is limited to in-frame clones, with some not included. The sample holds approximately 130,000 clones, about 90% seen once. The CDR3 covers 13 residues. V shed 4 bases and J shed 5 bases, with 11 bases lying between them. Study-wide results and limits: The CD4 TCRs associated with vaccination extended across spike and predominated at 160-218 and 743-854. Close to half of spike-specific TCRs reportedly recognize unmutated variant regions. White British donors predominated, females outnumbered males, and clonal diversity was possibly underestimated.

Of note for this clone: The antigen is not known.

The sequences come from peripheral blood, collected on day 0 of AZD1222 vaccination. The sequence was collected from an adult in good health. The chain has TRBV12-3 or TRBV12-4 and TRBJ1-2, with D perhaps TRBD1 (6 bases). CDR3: CASSSWRGYGYTF. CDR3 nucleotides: TGTGCCAGCAGTTCGTGGAGGGGGTATGGCTACACCTTC.